These 4 T cell receptor beta chains were all obtained from the same sample, sequenced in a study of OX40 agonist ivuxolimab in advanced cancers. Using immunoSEQ multiplex PCR, the repertoire was profiled, and TCRdb retains in-frame clones only, with some absent. The sample has 85,000 to 130,000 clones, roughly nine tenths seen once; the top ten hold around 0.47%. The material was CD4+ or CD8+ T cells sorted from blood, obtained in a trial of the OX40 agonist ivuxolimab. Source of these receptors: an adult with an advanced solid tumor such as melanoma, head and neck, liver or kidney cancer.

This sequence joins TRBV7-2 and TRBJ2-7; no firm D call. Germline V lookup: CDR1 SGHTA, CDR2 FQGNSA. The V end lost 6 bases, the J end lost 10 bases, and 25 bases lay between the germline ends. The CDR3 contains 15 residues. The CDR3: CASSQNMRSSSPQYF. As DNA, the CDR3 is TGTGCCAGCAGTCAAAATATGAGGAGTTCATCACCTCAGTACTTC.

The J gene is TRBJ2-1, the V gene TRBV4-1; either TRBD1 or TRBD2 may supply D (6 bases each). V was trimmed by 5 bases and J by 2 bases, leaving 16 bases between them. Germline V lookup: CDR1 MGHRA, CDR2 YSYEKL. The CDR3 has 16 amino acids. This chain's CDR3 is CASSARYGGAYNEQFF. The CDR3 coding sequence is TGCGCCAGCAGCGCAAGATACGGGGGCGCCTACAATGAGCAGTTCTTC.

This sequence joins TRBV27 and TRBJ1-1, with D uncertain. V gave up 6 bases and J gave up 0 bases, with 11 bases separating them. The CDR3 covers 14 residues. The germline CDR1 and CDR2 sequences are MNHEY and SMNVEV (reference sequence). The CDR3, as DNA: TGTGCCAGCAGATTTAGAGCTCTGAACACTGAAGCTTTCTTT. Encoded protein: CASRFRALNTEAFF.

CDR3 coding DNA: TGTGCCAGCAGCTTGAGGTCAGCTCAGCCCCAGCATTTT. Residues: CASSLRSAQPQHF. The V call is TRBV5-8, the J call TRBJ1-5; no clear D gene. V lost 1 base and J lost 6, with 8 bases in between. The CDR3 spans 13 residues. CDR1 and CDR2 from the germline V gene are SGHTS and YDEGEE.